The rows below give T cell receptor beta chains drawn from one sample of a study of blood T cell repertoires in COVID-19. Clones were read by immunoSEQ multiplex PCR, and TCRdb kept only the in-frame ones, dropping some. The table lists 350,000 or so clones, more than 70% of them singletons. The sample comprised peripheral blood. These receptor sequences come from a woman aged 55-69 years with COVID-19, enrolled during active disease. The CDR3 runs from the conserved cysteine through the conserved F or W.

J: TRBJ2-5
V: TRBV4-2
CDR3: CASSPAAGGRETQYF

J: TRBJ1-5
V: TRBV5-1
CDR3: CASSLGQGPGQPQHF

J: TRBJ2-4
V: TRBV5-1
CDR3: CASSGLAGGAKNIQYF

J: TRBJ1-4
V: TRBV18
CDR3: CASSPPQGGQGARKLFF

J: TRBJ1-6
V: TRBV27
CDR3: CASSSVGQGGYNSPLHF

J: TRBJ1-4
V: TRBV4-1
CDR3: CASTTVGQVNEKLFF

J: TRBJ1-2
V: TRBV7-9
CDR3: CASSSTEGQGFYGYTF

J: TRBJ2-5
V: TRBV5-1
CDR3: CASSHDRAGETQYF

J: TRBJ1-4
V: TRBV19
CDR3: CASRLRVGIEKLFF

J: TRBJ2-3
V: TRBV15
CDR3: CATSTGTRWVGAQYF

J: TRBJ1-1
V: TRBV27
CDR3: CASSSGGWNTEAFF

J: TRBJ1-1
V: TRBV4-1
CDR3: CASSLRGGNTEAFF

J: TRBJ2-2
V: TRBV5-1
CDR3: CASSPGPPTGELFF

J: TRBJ2-5
V: TRBV7-3
CDR3: CASSPMASPGETQYF

J: TRBJ1-1
V: TRBV7-9
CDR3: CASSPGQMNTEAFF